A selection of T cell receptor beta chains follows, all from one sample in a study of shared clonotypes between healthy human individuals. Repertoires were generated with immunoSEQ multiplex PCR, while TCRdb's copy carries only in-frame clones and drops some. The table shows 2.5 million or so clones, with around nine tenths occurring only once. The sample comprised naive CD4+ T cells sorted from blood. These receptors were obtained from a man aged 18 to 29 in good health. The CDR3 runs from the conserved cysteine through the conserved F or W. D genes are given only for firm matches. Not every row has a clone size; where given, it reads once, few, many or a size class.

j_call | v_call | clone_size | d_call | cdr3_nt | cdr3_aa
TRBJ1-5 | TRBV6-1 | - | TRBD1 | TGTGCCAGCATGGAACAGGGGGCGGGAAAGCCCCAGCATTTT | CASMEQGAGKPQHF
TRBJ1-2 | TRBV5-1 | - | - | TGCGCCAGCAGCAGTACAGGGAGGTGGGATGGCTACACCTTC | CASSSTGRWDGYTF
TRBJ2-7 | TRBV5-4 | - | TRBD2 | TGTGCCAGCAGCTTGGACAGCGGGGGGTCCTACGAGCAGTACTTC | CASSLDSGGSYEQYF
TRBJ2-4 | TRBV2 | - | TRBD1 | TGTGCCAGCAGCGAGACAGGGCAAAACATTCAGTACTTC | CASSETGQNIQYF
TRBJ1-6 | TRBV6-5 | - | TRBD1 | TGTGCCAGCAGTTTAACAGGGGAAACTTCACCCCTCCACTTT | CASSLTGETSPLHF
TRBJ2-1 | TRBV15 | - | - | TGTGCCACCAGCAGAGATTATGGGGGGCGTCGCAATGAGCAGTTCTTC | CATSRDYGGRRNEQFF
TRBJ2-2 | TRBV18 | - | TRBD2 | TGTGCCAGCTCACCAAGCGCGGGAGGGCCGTATGGCGGGGAGCTGTTTTTT | CASSPSAGGPYGGELFF
TRBJ2-7 | TRBV11-2 | - | - | TGTGCCAGCAGCCCATACCCTAGCGCCAGCTCCTACGAGCAGTACTTC | CASSPYPSASSYEQYF
TRBJ1-2 | TRBV9 | - | - | TGTGCCAGCAGCGTAGATGGCGCTAACTATGGCTACACCTTC | CASSVDGANYGYTF
TRBJ2-1 | TRBV4-3 | - | - | TGCGCCAGCAGCCAAGATCTCTGGGCAGCCGACTACAATGAGCAGTTCTTC | CASSQDLWAADYNEQFF
TRBJ2-5 | TRBV12-5 | - | - | TGTGCTAGTGGTTTGGAGGGGCCGGGGACCCAGTACTTC | CASGLEGPGTQYF
TRBJ2-1 | TRBV7-2 | - | - | TGTGCCAGCAGGTGGCAGAACGACAATGAGCAGTTCTTC | CASRWQNDNEQFF
TRBJ1-6 | TRBV6-1 | - | - | TGTGCCAGCAGTGCATACTATAATTCACCCCTCCACTTT | CASSAYYNSPLHF
TRBJ2-7 | TRBV7-2 | - | TRBD1 | TGTGCCAGCAGCCCCCCTAACAGGGGGAGCTACGAGCAGTACTTC | CASSPPNRGSYEQYF
TRBJ2-2 | TRBV2 | - | - | TGTGCCAGCAGAAAATCGGGGGACACCGGGGAGCTGTTTTTT | CASRKSGDTGELFF
TRBJ2-3 | TRBV4-1 | - | TRBD2 | TGCGCCAGCAGCCAAGTACTTCGCGGGAGGGACACAGATACGCAGTATTTT | CASSQVLRGRDTDTQYF
TRBJ1-6 | TRBV5-1 | - | TRBD1 | TGCGCCAGCAGCTTGAGCGAAAGAACCGGGACAGGCCTAAATTCACCCCTCCACTTT | CASSLSERTGTGLNSPLHF
TRBJ1-1 | TRBV4-1 | - | - | TGCGCCAGCAGCCAAGATTGGGGGGCCATTGAGGGCCGATTAGCTTTCTTT | CASSQDWGAIEGRLAFF
TRBJ1-1 | TRBV9 | - | - | TGTGCCAGCAGCCTCCAGGGGAACACTGAAGCTTTCTTT | CASSLQGNTEAFF
TRBJ2-7 | TRBV10-3 | - | TRBD1 | TGTGCCATCAGTGAGTCCTACGGGACAGCCTCCTACGAGCAGTACTTC | CAISESYGTASYEQYF
TRBJ2-3 | TRBV9 | - | TRBD2 | TGTGCCAGCAGCCCCCGGGGGGGAGATACGCAGTATTTT | CASSPRGGDTQYF
TRBJ2-2 | TRBV15 | - | - | TGTGCCACCAGCAGAGGATCTCGTTCCGGAAACACCGGGGAGCTGTTTTTT | CATSRGSRSGNTGELFF
TRBJ1-1 | TRBV14 | - | - | TGTGCCAGCAGCCAAGACCTACCGACCCACGAAGCTTTCTTT | CASSQDLPTHEAFF
TRBJ1-1 | TRBV5-4 | - | TRBD1 | TGTGCCAGCAGCTCTGGGACAGGGCGGGAGAACACTGAAGCTTTCTTT | CASSSGTGRENTEAFF
TRBJ1-3 | TRBV5-4 | - | TRBD1 | TGTGCCAGCAGCTCTGGGGACAGGGTAGCAGGAAACACCATATATTTT | CASSSGDRVAGNTIYF
TRBJ2-1 | TRBV19 | - | - | TGTGCCAGTAGTCAAGAGGACAGTAACTCCTACAATGAGCAGTTCTTC | CASSQEDSNSYNEQFF
TRBJ2-3 | TRBV19 | - | TRBD2 | TGTGCCAGTAGCCCCCCCGGGGGGAGCCCAGATACGCAGTATTTT | CASSPPGGSPDTQYF
TRBJ2-2 | TRBV6-5 | - | - | TGTGCCAGCAGCCCCTTGGCGGGGAACGGGGAGCTGTTTTTT | CASSPLAGNGELFF
TRBJ2-7 | TRBV5-6 | once | - | TGTGCCAGCAGCTTGGAAGACAGCACCTACGAGCAGTACTTC | CASSLEDSTYEQYF